These 23 T cell receptor beta chains originate from one sample sequenced in a study of cytomegalovirus exposure and HLA in healthy donors (dated by TCRdb to the late 2010s). To prepare the library, the immunoSEQ multiplex PCR assay was applied. The multiplex PCR relied on a mix of 60 forward primers for TCR Vbeta segments and 13 reverse primers for TCR Jbeta segments. TCRdb's version of the immuneACCESS table is confined to in-frame rearrangements and falls short of the full clone set. An unresolved V gene accounts for under half of the shortfall where checked; the remainder is of unknown origin. This sample holds 150,000 or so clones; 80% to 85% were observed only once. The ten largest clones capture roughly 4.3% of the sample. Sequencing used PBMCs. The source is a man between 45 and 60 years old in good health and CMV-seropositive.

The chain uses TRBV7-3 and TRBJ2-1; TRBD2 aligns across 14 bases. This CDR3 comprises 15 residues. Germline-derived CDR1 and CDR2 are SGHTA and FQGTGA. Trimming removed 3 bases from V and 8 bases from J; junction bases left unmatched: 3. CDR3 nucleotide sequence: TGTGCCAGCAGCTTGTCGACTAGCGGGGGGGATGAGCAGTTCTTC. Protein product: CASSLSTSGGDEQFF. The full variable domain, completed using reference TRBV7-3 and TRBJ2-1, is GAGVSQTPSNKVTEKGKYVELRCDPISGHTALYWYRQSLGQGPEFLIYFQGTGAADDSGLPNDRFFAVRPEGSVSTLKIQRTERGDSAVYLCASSLSTSGGDEQFFGPGTRLTVL.

In its sample, this clone was seen a few times. The chain combines TRBV6-6 with TRBJ1-1; TRBD1 is a possible D gene (6 bases). The CDR3 runs to 15 residues. Trimming removed 0 bases at V and 1 base at J, with 9 bases between. The germline gives CDR1 MNHNY, CDR2 SVGAGI (reference sequence). The CDR3 loop reads CASSYSGGQNTEAFF. DNA for the CDR3: TGTGCCAGCAGTTACTCTGGGGGCCAGAACACTGAAGCTTTCTTT.

The rearrangement joins TRBV5-4 to TRBJ1-1; tentative D call: TRBD1 (6 bases). Germline lookup yields CDR1 SGHNT and CDR2 YYREEE (reference sequence). The CDR3 length is 14 residues. V was shortened by 4 bases and J by 4 bases, with 14 bases between the two germline ends. CDR3 region: CASSPRGGATEAFF. The DNA of the CDR3 is TGTGCCAGCAGCCCTCGGGGGGGGGCCACTGAAGCTTTCTTT. The whole variable domain, filled in from reference TRBV5-4 and TRBJ1-1, reads ETGVTQSPTHLIKTRGQQVTLRCSSQSGHNTVSWYQQALGQGPQFIFQYYREEENGRGNFPPRFSGLQFPNYSSELNVNALELDDSALYLCASSPRGGATEAFFGQGTRLTVV.

The CDR3 DNA sequence: TGTGCCAGCAGTTACTCCGGACAGGGGGCCCCCTACGAGCAGTACTTC. It codes for CASSYSGQGAPYEQYF. The chain joins TRBV6-5 to TRBJ2-7; 11 bases map to TRBD1. Trimming took 0 bases from V and 2 from J; bases not matched to a gene: 3. The CDR3 has 16 amino acids. Germline V lookup: CDR1 MNHEY, CDR2 SVGAGI.

This sequence joins TRBV10-1 and TRBJ2-3; TRBD2 matches 9 bases. After removal of 6 bases from V and 6 bases from J, the junction contained 13 bases not matched to a gene. Germline V lookup: CDR1 WNHNN, CDR2 SYGVQD (reference sequence). The CDR3 loop spans 16 amino acids. CDR3 bases: TGCGCCAGCAGGAACAGCGGGGGGTGTACCCGTGATACGCAGTATTTT. Amino acid sequence: CASRNSGGCTRDTQYF.

The table lists this clone with a count of one. This specimen includes other DNA sequences encoding the same CDR3. The rearrangement uses TRBV2 and TRBJ1-4; a weak D match, TRBD1 (6 bases). CDR1 and CDR2 from the germline V gene are SNHLY and FYNNEI. The CDR3 covers 17 residues. V lost 7 bases and J 5 bases, leaving 23 bases between the germline ends. The CDR3: CASTGTFGRGTNEKLFF. For the CDR3, the DNA is TGTGCCAGCACCGGGACCTTCGGTAGGGGGACCAATGAAAAACTGTTTTTT.

The chain is built from TRBV5-6 and TRBJ1-1, with a weak D call TRBD1 (6 bases). The CDR3 consists of 13 residues. Germline CDR1 SGHDT, CDR2 YYEEEE. V lost 0 bases to trimming and J lost 4 bases, with 7 bases between them. CDR3 residues: CASSLDRATEAFF. The CDR3 DNA reads as TGTGCCAGCAGCTTGGACAGGGCCACTGAAGCTTTCTTT.

A single count supports this clone. The chain carries TRBV5-4 and TRBJ2-3, with TRBD1 as a possible D gene (5 bases). Germline assignment: CDR1 SGHNT and CDR2 YYREEE (reference sequence). V lost 2 bases and J 2 bases, leaving 12 bases between the germline ends. CDR3 length equals 15 residues. CDR3 amino acids: CASSFFSGNTDTQYF. The DNA of the CDR3 is TGTGCCAGCAGCTTTTTCTCAGGGAACACAGATACGCAGTATTTT.

The gene calls are TRBV2 and TRBJ2-7; the match to TRBD1 covers 9 bases. V lost 9 bases to trimming and J lost 2 bases; unmatched junction nucleotides: 17. Germline-derived CDR1 and CDR2 are SNHLY and FYNNEI. This CDR3 region has 17 residues. CDR3 nucleotides: TGTGCCAGTACCTTACACCCCCCGGGACAGGGAACCTACGAGCAGTACTTC. Residues: CASTLHPPGQGTYEQYF.

The CDR3 DNA is TGTGCCAGCAGCTTTAACAGGGGTGGCTACACCTTC. Protein product: CASSFNRGGYTF. The genes are TRBV5-4 and TRBJ1-2, with 7 bases aligning to TRBD1. This CDR3 region has 12 residues. Germline-derived CDR1 and CDR2 are SGHNT and YYREEE (reference sequence). V was clipped by 2 bases and J by 7 bases; unmatched bases: 2.

This sequence joins TRBV5-1 and TRBJ1-2; D possibly corresponds to TRBD1 (6 bases). The CDR3 has 13 residues. Per germline, CDR1 SGHRS and CDR2 YFSETQ. The germline V and J ends were trimmed by 2 bases and 6 bases, with 11 bases remaining between them. CDR3 coding DNA: TGCGCCAGCAGCTTCCCTCAGGGGAATGGCTACACCTTC. Amino acid sequence: CASSFPQGNGYTF.

The chain links TRBV5-1 to TRBJ1-3, with 7 bases aligning to TRBD1. From germline, CDR1 is SGHRS and CDR2 YFSETQ. This CDR3 is built from 16 residues. Losses at the gene ends were 0 bases for V and 0 bases for J; bases not matched to a gene: 3. The CDR3 region has the DNA TGCGCCAGCAGCTTGGCAGGGACAGTCTCTGGAAACACCATATATTTT. It yields the protein CASSLAGTVSGNTIYF.

The DNA for the CDR3 is TGTGCCAGCAGCTATCGGGACAGAGGCCACACCTGGAGTGAAGCTTTCTTT. Its protein product is CASSYRDRGHTWSEAFF. The rearrangement uses TRBV11-3 and TRBJ1-1; TRBD1 matches at 7 bases. Germline CDR1 reads SGHNT; CDR2 reads YENEEA. This CDR3 is 17 amino acids long. The J segment lost 7 bases and the V segment lost 4 bases, leaving 18 bases of the junction unmatched. Full variable domain (missing parts from reference TRBV11-3 and TRBJ1-1): EAGVVQSPRYKIIEKKQPVAFWCNPISGHNTLYWYLQNLGQGPELLIRYENEEAVDDSQLPKDRFSAERLKGVDSTLKIQPAELGDSAVYLCASSYRDRGHTWSEAFFGQGTRLTVV.

The CDR3 region has the DNA TGTGCCAGCAGCTGGGACAGCTATAATTCACCCCTCCACTTT. Amino acid sequence: CASSWDSYNSPLHF. V gene TRBV7-9 combines with J gene TRBJ1-6; 7 bases agree with TRBD1. This CDR3 comprises 14 residues. Germline V gene lookup returns CDR1 SEHNR and CDR2 FQNEAQ (reference sequence). V gave up 4 bases and J gave up 3 bases; unmatched junction bases: 0.

This chain uses TRBV10-3 with TRBJ1-2, with 7 bases fitting TRBD1. CDR3 length: 14 amino acids. The germline V gene encodes CDR1 ENHRY and CDR2 SYGVKD. J lost 6 bases, V lost 0 bases, and 4 bases had no gene match. The chain's CDR3 is CAISESKGADGYTF. The CDR3 DNA reads as TGTGCCATCAGTGAGTCGAAGGGGGCGGATGGCTACACCTTC.

The CDR3 DNA reads as TGCGCCAGCAGCCTAGCGGGAGCCCCCGGGGAGCTGTTTTTT. Amino acids: CASSLAGAPGELFF. This chain links TRBV10-2 with TRBJ2-2; the match to TRBD2 covers 10 bases. V shed 6 bases, J shed 6 bases, and the junction held 4 bases outside the gene matches. Per germline, CDR1 WSHSY and CDR2 SAAADI. The CDR3 is made up of 14 amino acids.

V usage is TRBV11-2 and J usage is TRBJ2-5, with a possible D match to TRBD1 (6 bases). The end of the DNA aligns better with TRBJ2-7, so the J call may be wrong. The CDR3 is 14 amino acids. Germline V gives CDR1 SGHAT, CDR2 FQNNGV. The CDR3 sequence is CASSALGAGYEQYF. The CDR3 DNA sequence: TGTGCCAGCAGCGCCCTGGGGGCCGGGTACGAGCAGTACTTC.

The chain joins TRBV29-1 to TRBJ2-5; 7 nucleotides match TRBD2. This CDR3 comprises 14 residues. V lost 2 bases, J lost 1 base, and 4 bases stayed unmatched. The germline CDR1 and CDR2 sequences are SQVTM and ANQGSEA. The CDR3 sequence: CSVETGGGQETQYF. Written as DNA, the CDR3 is TGCAGCGTTGAAACGGGAGGTGGCCAAGAGACCCAGTACTTC.

The chain employs TRBV6-5 and TRBJ1-1; maybe TRBD1 (5 bases). The CDR3 length is 14 residues. V was pared by 6 bases and J by 1 base, with 12 bases between. Germline CDR1 reads MNHEY; CDR2 reads SVGAGI. The CDR3 DNA follows: TGTGCCAGCAGCCGCTCGACAGCGAACACTGAAGCTTTCTTT. Translated, it gives CASSRSTANTEAFF.

This rearrangement joins TRBV30 to TRBJ1-2; possibly TRBD1 for D (5 bases). This CDR3 is built from 12 residues. Trimming pared 5 bases from V and 0 bases from J, leaving 7 bases between. CDR1 and CDR2 (germline): GTSNPN, SVGIG (reference sequence). The CDR3 spells CAWDRSNYGYTF. CDR3 coding DNA: TGTGCCTGGGACAGATCTAACTATGGCTACACCTTC.

The rearrangement uses TRBV9 and TRBJ2-5, with no clear D. Germline CDR1 is SGDLS and CDR2 is YYNGEE. V was clipped by 0 bases and J by 1 base, with 13 bases between them. The CDR3 is 16 amino acids. The DNA of the CDR3 is TGTGCCAGCAGCGTAGGCTACAGCCATCTCCAAGAGACCCAGTACTTC. Its translation: CASSVGYSHLQETQYF.

This clone showed up just a few times. V and J are TRBV19 and TRBJ1-3; D unclear. Trimming shortened V by 1 base and J by 7 bases, and 5 bases separated the two germline ends. CDR1 is LNHDA, CDR2 SQIVND, per germline (reference sequence). CDR3 size: 12 residues. CDR3 region: CASSIGGNTIYF. The CDR3 region has the DNA TGTGCCAGTAGTATAGGCGGGAACACCATATATTTT.

This chain's CDR3 is CASSQGTGPQPQHF. The CDR3, as DNA: TGTGCCAGCAGCCAAGGGACAGGGCCTCAGCCCCAGCATTTT. The gene calls are TRBV7-2 and TRBJ1-5, with 9 bases lining up with TRBD1. Germline CDR1 is SGHTA and CDR2 is FQGNSA. Trimming removed 5 bases from V and 6 bases from J; junction bases left unmatched: 5. The CDR3 consists of 14 residues.